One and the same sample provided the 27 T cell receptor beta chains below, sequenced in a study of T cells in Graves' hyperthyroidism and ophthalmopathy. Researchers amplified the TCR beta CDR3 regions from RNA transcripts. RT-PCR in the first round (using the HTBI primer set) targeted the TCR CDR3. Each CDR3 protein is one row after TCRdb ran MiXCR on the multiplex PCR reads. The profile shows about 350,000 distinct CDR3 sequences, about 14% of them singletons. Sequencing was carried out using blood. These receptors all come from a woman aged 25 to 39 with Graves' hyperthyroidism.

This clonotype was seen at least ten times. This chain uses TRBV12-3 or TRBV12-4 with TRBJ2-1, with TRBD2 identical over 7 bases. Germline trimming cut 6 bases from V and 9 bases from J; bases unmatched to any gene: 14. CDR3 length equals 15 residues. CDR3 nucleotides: TGTGCCAGCAGCCACGGACTAGTTCGTATGGGTGAGCAGTTCTTC. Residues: CASSHGLVRMGEQFF.

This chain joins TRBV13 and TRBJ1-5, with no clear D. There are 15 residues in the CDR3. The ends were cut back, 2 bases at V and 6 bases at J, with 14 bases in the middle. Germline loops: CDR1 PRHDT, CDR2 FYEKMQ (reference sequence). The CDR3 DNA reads TGTGCCAGCAGCTTATCGTACCCCGAGGGTCAGCCCCAGCATTTT. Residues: CASSLSYPEGQPQHF.

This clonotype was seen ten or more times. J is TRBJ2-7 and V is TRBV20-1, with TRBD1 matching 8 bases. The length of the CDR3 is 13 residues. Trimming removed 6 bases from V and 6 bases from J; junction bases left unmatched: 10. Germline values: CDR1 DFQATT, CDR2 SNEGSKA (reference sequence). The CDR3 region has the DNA TGCAGTGCAGCGGACAGGGAAGCGGGCGAGCAGTACTTC. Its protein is CSAADREAGEQYF.

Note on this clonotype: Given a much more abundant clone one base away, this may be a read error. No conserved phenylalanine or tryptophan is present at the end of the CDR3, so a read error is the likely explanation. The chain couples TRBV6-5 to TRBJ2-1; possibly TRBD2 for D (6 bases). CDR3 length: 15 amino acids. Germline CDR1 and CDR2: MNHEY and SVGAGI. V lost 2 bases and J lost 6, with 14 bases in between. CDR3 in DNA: TGTGCCAGCAGTTACGCGGGAACTACAACCAATGAGCAGTTCCTC. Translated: CASSYAGTTTNEQFL.

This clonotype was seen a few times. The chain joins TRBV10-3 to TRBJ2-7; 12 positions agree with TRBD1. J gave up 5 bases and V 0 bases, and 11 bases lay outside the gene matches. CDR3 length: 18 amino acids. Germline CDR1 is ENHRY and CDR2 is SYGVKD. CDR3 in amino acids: CAISESVSGTGGFHEQYF. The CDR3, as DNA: TGTGCCATCAGTGAGTCGGTGAGTGGGACAGGGGGCTTCCACGAGCAGTACTTC.

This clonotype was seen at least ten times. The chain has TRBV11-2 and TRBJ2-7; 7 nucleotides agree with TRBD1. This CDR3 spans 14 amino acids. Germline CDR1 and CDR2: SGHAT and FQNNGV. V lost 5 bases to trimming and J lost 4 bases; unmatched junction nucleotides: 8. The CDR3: CASSTPGQDYEQYF. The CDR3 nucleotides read TGTGCCAGCAGCACTCCCGGACAGGATTACGAGCAGTACTTC. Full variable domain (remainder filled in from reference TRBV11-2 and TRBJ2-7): EAGVAQSPRYKIIEKRQSVAFWCNPISGHATLYWYQQILGQGPKLLIQFQNNGVVDDSQLPKDRFSAERLKGVDSTLKIQPAKLEDSAVYLCASSTPGQDYEQYFGPGTRLTVT.

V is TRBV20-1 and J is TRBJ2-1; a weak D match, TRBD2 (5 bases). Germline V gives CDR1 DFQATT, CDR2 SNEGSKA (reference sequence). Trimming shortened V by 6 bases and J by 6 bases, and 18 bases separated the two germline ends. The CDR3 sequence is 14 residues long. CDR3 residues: CSATPPGVFNEQFF. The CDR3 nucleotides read TGCAGTGCCACCCCTCCCGGGGTGTTCAATGAGCAGTTCTTC.

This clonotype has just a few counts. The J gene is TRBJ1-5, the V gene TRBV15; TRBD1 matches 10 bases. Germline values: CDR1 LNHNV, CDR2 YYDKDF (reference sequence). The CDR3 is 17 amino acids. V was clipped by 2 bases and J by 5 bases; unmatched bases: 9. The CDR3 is CATSRTYGQGEDQPQHF. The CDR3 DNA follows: TGTGCCACCAGCAGAACTTACGGACAGGGGGAGGATCAGCCCCAGCATTTT. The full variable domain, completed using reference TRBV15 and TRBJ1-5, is DAMVIQNPRYQVTQFGKPVTLSCSQTLNHNVMYWYQQKSSQAPKLLFHYYDKDFNNEADTPDNFQSRRPNTSFCFLDIRSPGLGDTAMYLCATSRTYGQGEDQPQHFGDGTRLSIL.

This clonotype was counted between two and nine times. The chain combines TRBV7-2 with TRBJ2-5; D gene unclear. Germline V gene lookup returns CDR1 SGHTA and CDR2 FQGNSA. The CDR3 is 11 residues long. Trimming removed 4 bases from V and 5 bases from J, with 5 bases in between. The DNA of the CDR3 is TGTGCCAGCAGCTGGATGGAGACCCAGTACTTC. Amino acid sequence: CASSWMETQYF.

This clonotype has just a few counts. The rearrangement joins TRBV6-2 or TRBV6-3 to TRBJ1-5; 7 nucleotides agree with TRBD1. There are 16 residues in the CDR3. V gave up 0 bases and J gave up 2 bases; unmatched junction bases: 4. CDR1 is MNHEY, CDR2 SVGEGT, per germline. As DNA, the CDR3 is TGTGCCAGCAGTTACTCGACCAGGGGGGGCAATCAGCCCCAGCATTTT. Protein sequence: CASSYSTRGGNQPQHF.

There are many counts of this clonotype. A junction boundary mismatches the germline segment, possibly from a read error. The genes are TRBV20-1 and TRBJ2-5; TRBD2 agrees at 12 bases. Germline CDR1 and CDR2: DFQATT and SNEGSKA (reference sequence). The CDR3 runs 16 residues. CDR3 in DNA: TGCAGCGCTAGCGGGAGGGCCCGGGGAGGGCCAGAGACCCAGTACTTC. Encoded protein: CSASGRARGGPETQYF.

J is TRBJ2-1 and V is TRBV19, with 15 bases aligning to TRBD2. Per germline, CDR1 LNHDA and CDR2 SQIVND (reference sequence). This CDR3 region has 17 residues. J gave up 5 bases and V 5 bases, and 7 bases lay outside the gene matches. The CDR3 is CASSYSGTSGRNNEQFF. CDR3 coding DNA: TGTGCCAGTAGTTATTCCGGGACTAGCGGGAGGAACAATGAGCAGTTCTTC.

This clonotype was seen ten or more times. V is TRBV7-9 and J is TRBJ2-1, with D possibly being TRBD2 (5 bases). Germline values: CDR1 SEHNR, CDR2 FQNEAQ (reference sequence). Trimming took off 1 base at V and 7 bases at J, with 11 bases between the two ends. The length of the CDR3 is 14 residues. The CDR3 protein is CASSLVPGMNEQFF. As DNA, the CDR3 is TGTGCCAGCAGCTTAGTCCCGGGGATGAATGAGCAGTTCTTC.

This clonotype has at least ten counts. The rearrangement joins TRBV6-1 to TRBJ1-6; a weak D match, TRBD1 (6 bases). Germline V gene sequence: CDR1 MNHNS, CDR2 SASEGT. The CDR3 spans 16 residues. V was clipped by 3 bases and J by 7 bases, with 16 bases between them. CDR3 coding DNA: TGTGCCAGCAGTGATGATCACAGGGTGAAGAATTCACCCCTCCACTTT. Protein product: CASSDDHRVKNSPLHF.

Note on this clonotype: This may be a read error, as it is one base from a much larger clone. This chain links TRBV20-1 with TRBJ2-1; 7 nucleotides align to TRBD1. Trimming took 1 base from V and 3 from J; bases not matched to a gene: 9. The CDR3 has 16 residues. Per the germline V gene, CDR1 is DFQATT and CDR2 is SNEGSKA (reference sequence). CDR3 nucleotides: TGCAGTGCTAGAGCCGGCAGGGGGAAGGGCTACAATGAGCAGTTCTTC. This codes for CSARAGRGKGYNEQFF.

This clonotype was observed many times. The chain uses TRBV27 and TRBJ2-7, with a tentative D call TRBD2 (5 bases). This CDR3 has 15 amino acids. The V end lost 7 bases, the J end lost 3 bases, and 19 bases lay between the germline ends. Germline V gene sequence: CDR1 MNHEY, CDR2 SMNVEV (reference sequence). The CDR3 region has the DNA TGTGCCAGCATGGGCCTCTCGGGCCGGGACTACGAGCAGTACTTC. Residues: CASMGLSGRDYEQYF.

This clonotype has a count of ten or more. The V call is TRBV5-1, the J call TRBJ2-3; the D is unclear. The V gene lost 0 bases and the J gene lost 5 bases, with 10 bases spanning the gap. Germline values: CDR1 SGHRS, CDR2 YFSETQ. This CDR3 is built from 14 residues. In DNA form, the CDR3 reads TGCGCCAGCAGCTTGGGAAGAAAAGGAGATACGCAGTATTTT. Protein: CASSLGRKGDTQYF.

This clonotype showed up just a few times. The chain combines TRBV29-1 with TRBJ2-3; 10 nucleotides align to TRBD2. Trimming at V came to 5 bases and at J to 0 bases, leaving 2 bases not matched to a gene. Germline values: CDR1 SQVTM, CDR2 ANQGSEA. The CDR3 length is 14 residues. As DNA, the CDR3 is TGCAGCGTTACTAGCGGGGTTAGCACAGATACGCAGTATTTT. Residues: CSVTSGVSTDTQYF.

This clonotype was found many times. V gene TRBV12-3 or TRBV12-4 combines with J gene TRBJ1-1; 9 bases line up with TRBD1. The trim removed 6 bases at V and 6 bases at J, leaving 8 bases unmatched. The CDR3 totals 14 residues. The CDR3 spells CASRMDRGGAEAFF. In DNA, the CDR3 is TGTGCCAGCAGAATGGACAGGGGCGGGGCTGAAGCTTTCTTT.

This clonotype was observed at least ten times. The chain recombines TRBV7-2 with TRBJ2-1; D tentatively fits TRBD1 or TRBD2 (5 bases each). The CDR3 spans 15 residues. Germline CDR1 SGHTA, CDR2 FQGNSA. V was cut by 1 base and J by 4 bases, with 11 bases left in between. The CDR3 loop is CASSLEGTEYNEQFF. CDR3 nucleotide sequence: TGTGCCAGCAGCTTAGAGGGGACGGAGTACAATGAGCAGTTCTTC.

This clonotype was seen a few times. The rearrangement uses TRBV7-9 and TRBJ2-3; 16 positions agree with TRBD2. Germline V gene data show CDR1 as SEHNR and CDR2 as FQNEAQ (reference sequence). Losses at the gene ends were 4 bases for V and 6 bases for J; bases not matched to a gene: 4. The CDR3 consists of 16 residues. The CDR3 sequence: CASSSGLAGGRDTQYF. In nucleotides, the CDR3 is TGTGCCAGCAGCTCGGGACTAGCGGGAGGGAGGGATACGCAGTATTTT.

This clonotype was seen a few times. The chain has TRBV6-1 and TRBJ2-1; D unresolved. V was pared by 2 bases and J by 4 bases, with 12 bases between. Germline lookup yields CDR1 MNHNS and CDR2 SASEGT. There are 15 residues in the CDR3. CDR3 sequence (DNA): TGTGCCAGCAGTGAACCCGGACCGAGGTACAATGAGCAGTTCTTC. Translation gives CASSEPGPRYNEQFF.

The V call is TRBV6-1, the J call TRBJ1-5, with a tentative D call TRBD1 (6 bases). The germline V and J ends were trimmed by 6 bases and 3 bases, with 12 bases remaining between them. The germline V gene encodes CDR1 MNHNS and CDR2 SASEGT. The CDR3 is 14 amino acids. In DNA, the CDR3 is TGTGCCAGCAGGGACAGTACCATCAATCAGCCCCAGCATTTT. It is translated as CASRDSTINQPQHF.

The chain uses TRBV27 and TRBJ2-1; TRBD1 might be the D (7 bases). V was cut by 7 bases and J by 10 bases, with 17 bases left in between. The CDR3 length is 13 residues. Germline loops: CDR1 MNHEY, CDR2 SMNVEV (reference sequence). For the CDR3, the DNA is TGTGCCAGCAATCCCTCAGGGGGGTGGGAGCAGTTCTTC. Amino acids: CASNPSGGWEQFF.

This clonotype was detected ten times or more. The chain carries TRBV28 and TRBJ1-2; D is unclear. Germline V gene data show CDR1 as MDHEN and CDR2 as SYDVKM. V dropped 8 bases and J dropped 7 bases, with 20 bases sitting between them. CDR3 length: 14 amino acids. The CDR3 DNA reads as TGTGCCAGCTGTGGGCCCGAGGAAAAATTTGGCTACACCTTC. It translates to CASCGPEEKFGYTF.

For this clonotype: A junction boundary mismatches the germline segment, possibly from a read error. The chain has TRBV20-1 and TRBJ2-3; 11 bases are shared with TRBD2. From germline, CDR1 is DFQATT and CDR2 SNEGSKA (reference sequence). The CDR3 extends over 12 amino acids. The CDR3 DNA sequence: TGCAGTACTAGCGGGAGTACAGATACGCAGTATTTT. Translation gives CSTSGSTDTQYF.

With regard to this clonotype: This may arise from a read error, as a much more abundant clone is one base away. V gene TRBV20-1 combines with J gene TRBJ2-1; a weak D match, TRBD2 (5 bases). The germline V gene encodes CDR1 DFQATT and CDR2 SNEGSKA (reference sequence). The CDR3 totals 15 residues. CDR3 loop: CSAQSGMISHNEQFF. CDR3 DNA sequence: TGCAGTGCTCAAAGCGGAATGATCTCCCACAATGAGCAGTTCTTC.